This is a list of T cell receptor beta chains from one sample in a study of OX40 agonist ivuxolimab in advanced cancers. The table came from immunoSEQ multiplex PCR; TCRdb's copy has only in-frame clones and leaves some out. This sample carries tens of thousands of clones, around nine tenths of them seen once, and the ten largest clones take roughly 30%. The specimen was CD4+ or CD8+ T cells sorted from blood, collected in a trial of the OX40 agonist ivuxolimab. These receptors were obtained from an adult with an advanced solid tumor such as melanoma, head and neck, liver or kidney cancer. The CDR3 runs from the conserved cysteine through the conserved F or W. A D gene is named only where the DNA matches it firmly. The size field is filled for only some rows; it gives once, few, many or a size class.

d_call: NA
clone_size: NA
v_call: TRBV7-2
j_call: TRBJ1-5
cdr3_aa: CASSLVSQEPQHF
cdr3_nt: TGTGCCAGCAGCTTAGTTAGTCAGGAGCCCCAGCATTTT

d_call: NA
clone_size: NA
v_call: TRBV4-2
j_call: TRBJ2-7
cdr3_aa: CASRQGYEQYF
cdr3_nt: TGTGCCAGCAGACAGGGATACGAGCAGTACTTC

d_call: NA
clone_size: NA
v_call: TRBV5-6
j_call: TRBJ2-3
cdr3_aa: CASRNNPSTDTQYF
cdr3_nt: TGTGCCAGCAGGAACAACCCTAGCACAGATACGCAGTATTTT

d_call: NA
clone_size: NA
v_call: TRBV19
j_call: TRBJ1-4
cdr3_aa: CASSKYRINEKLFF
cdr3_nt: TGTGCCAGTAGTAAATATAGGATTAATGAAAAACTGTTTTTT

d_call: NA
clone_size: NA
v_call: TRBV4-2
j_call: TRBJ2-7
cdr3_aa: CASSQDSPHEQYF
cdr3_nt: TGTGCCAGCAGCCAAGATTCCCCCCACGAGCAGTACTTC

d_call: TRBD1
clone_size: NA
v_call: TRBV27
j_call: TRBJ2-1
cdr3_aa: CASSAGQGGGTNEQFF
cdr3_nt: TGTGCCAGCAGTGCTGGACAGGGAGGAGGCACGAATGAGCAGTTCTTC

d_call: NA
clone_size: NA
v_call: TRBV29-1
j_call: TRBJ2-1
cdr3_aa: CSVAARNEQFF
cdr3_nt: TGCAGCGTTGCAGCCCGGAATGAGCAGTTCTTC

d_call: NA
clone_size: NA
v_call: TRBV25-1
j_call: TRBJ2-2
cdr3_aa: CASSESLANTGELFF
cdr3_nt: TGTGCCAGCAGTGAATCCCTAGCGAACACCGGGGAGCTGTTTTTT

d_call: TRBD1
clone_size: NA
v_call: TRBV13
j_call: TRBJ1-2
cdr3_aa: CASSLGDRSNYGYTF
cdr3_nt: TGTGCCAGCAGCTTAGGGGACAGGTCTAACTATGGCTACACCTTC

d_call: NA
clone_size: once
v_call: TRBV2
j_call: TRBJ2-7
cdr3_aa: CASRDSYEQYF
cdr3_nt: TGTGCCAGCAGGGACAGTTACGAGCAGTACTTC

d_call: TRBD2
clone_size: NA
v_call: TRBV9
j_call: TRBJ2-1
cdr3_aa: CASSLGASGNDEQFF
cdr3_nt: TGTGCCAGCAGCTTGGGGGCTAGCGGGAACGATGAGCAGTTCTTC

d_call: NA
clone_size: NA
v_call: TRBV7-3
j_call: TRBJ2-3
cdr3_aa: CASSYLGAGVADTQYF
cdr3_nt: TGTGCCAGCAGCTATTTAGGGGCAGGTGTAGCAGATACGCAGTATTTT

d_call: NA
clone_size: NA
v_call: TRBV5-6
j_call: TRBJ1-1
cdr3_aa: CASSLGAGTNTEAFF
cdr3_nt: TGTGCCAGCAGCTTGGGGGCAGGCACTAACACTGAAGCTTTCTTT

d_call: TRBD2
clone_size: NA
v_call: TRBV7-9
j_call: TRBJ2-3
cdr3_aa: CASRLAGGYGDTQYF
cdr3_nt: TGTGCCAGCAGATTAGCGGGAGGGTATGGAGATACGCAGTATTTT

d_call: NA
clone_size: NA
v_call: TRBV5-6
j_call: TRBJ2-7
cdr3_aa: CASSLSLQGPYEQYF
cdr3_nt: TGTGCCAGCAGCTTGAGTCTTCAGGGTCCCTACGAGCAGTACTTC

d_call: TRBD2
clone_size: NA
v_call: TRBV6-1
j_call: TRBJ2-1
cdr3_aa: CASTPLAGGNNEQFF
cdr3_nt: TGTGCCAGCACCCCTCTAGCGGGGGGGAACAATGAGCAGTTCTTC

d_call: TRBD1
clone_size: NA
v_call: TRBV28
j_call: TRBJ1-6
cdr3_aa: CASTRARGQGMVGSPLHF
cdr3_nt: TGTGCCAGCACCCGGGCGAGAGGACAGGGAATGGTCGGTTCACCCCTCCACTTT

d_call: TRBD1
clone_size: NA
v_call: TRBV11-3
j_call: TRBJ2-3
cdr3_aa: CAIPGQGGTDTQYF
cdr3_nt: TGTGCCATACCGGGACAGGGGGGAACAGATACGCAGTATTTT

d_call: NA
clone_size: NA
v_call: TRBV9
j_call: TRBJ1-5
cdr3_aa: CASSVGGEGQPQHF
cdr3_nt: TGTGCCAGCAGCGTAGGGGGGGAGGGACAGCCCCAGCATTTT

d_call: TRBD1
clone_size: NA
v_call: TRBV28
j_call: TRBJ2-4
cdr3_aa: CASSLGQGLLNIQYF
cdr3_nt: TGTGCCAGCAGCTTGGGACAGGGCCTCCTAAACATTCAGTACTTC

d_call: TRBD1
clone_size: NA
v_call: TRBV29-1
j_call: TRBJ2-5
cdr3_aa: CSVRSDRDLKTQYF
cdr3_nt: TGCAGCGTCCGATCGGACAGGGATCTCAAGACCCAGTACTTC

d_call: NA
clone_size: NA
v_call: TRBV29-1
j_call: TRBJ2-1
cdr3_aa: CSGLEKINEQFF
cdr3_nt: TGCAGCGGACTGGAGAAGATCAATGAGCAGTTCTTC

d_call: NA
clone_size: NA
v_call: TRBV15
j_call: TRBJ1-1
cdr3_aa: CATSTVTGGTEAFF
cdr3_nt: TGTGCCACCAGCACGGTGACTGGGGGCACTGAAGCTTTCTTT